This T cell receptor (beta chain) stems from a study of radiation and T cells in renal cell carcinoma. Time point: blood 4 weeks post-SBRT, at nephrectomy. Regarding treatment: 15 Gy SBRT to primary tumor, nephrectomy 4 weeks later. Libraries were prepared by immunoSEQ multiplex PCR; TCRdb keeps only in-frame clonotypes and omits some of them. The sample comprises about 90,000 clones, about 85% of which are singletons, and 9.4% rests with the top ten. This receptor was taken from a man aged 45-65 years with renal cell carcinoma. The sample was blood, taken from a patient whose treatment included radiotherapy and nephrectomy.

The DNA of the CDR3 is TGTGCCAGCAGTTTATTCGGGTCCAGCGCTACATCCTACGAGCAGTACTTC. Residues: CASSLFGSSATSYEQYF. The rearrangement joins TRBV27 to TRBJ2-7; D gene ambiguous. CDR3 length: 17 residues. Germline CDR1 reads MNHEY; CDR2 reads SMNVEV (reference sequence). V lost 1 base, J lost 1 base, and 17 bases lay in between.